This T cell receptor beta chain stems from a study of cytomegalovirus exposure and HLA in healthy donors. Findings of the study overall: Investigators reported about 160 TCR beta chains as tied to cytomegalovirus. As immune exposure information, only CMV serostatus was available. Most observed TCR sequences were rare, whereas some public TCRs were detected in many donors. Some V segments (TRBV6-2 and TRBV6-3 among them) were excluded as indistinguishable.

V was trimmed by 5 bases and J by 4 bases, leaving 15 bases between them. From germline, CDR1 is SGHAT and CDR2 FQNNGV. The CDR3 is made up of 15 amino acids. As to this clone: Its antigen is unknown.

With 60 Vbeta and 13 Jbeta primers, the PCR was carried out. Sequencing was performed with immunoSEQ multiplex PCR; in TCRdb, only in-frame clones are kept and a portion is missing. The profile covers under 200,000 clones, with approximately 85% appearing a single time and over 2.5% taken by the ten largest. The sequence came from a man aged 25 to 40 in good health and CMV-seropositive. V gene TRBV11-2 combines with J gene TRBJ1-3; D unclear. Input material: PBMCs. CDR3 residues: CASSPEQYKGNTIYF. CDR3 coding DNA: TGTGCCAGCAGCCCCGAACAATACAAGGGAAACACCATATATTTT.